This TCR beta chain was found in a study of blood T cell repertoires in COVID-19. TCRdb's copy holds only in-frame clones and misses some; the assay was immunoSEQ multiplex PCR. This sample has roughly 170,000 clones, with almost 80% found just once. CDR3 length equals 13 residues. V was trimmed by 6 bases and J by 0 bases, leaving 7 bases between them. Germline V gene lookup returns CDR1 LNHDA and CDR2 SQIVND (reference sequence). Material: PBMCs or T cells enriched from blood (not recorded which). The chain employs TRBV19 and TRBJ2-3, with D possibly matching TRBD2 (6 bases). The receptor's source is a woman between 50 and 59 years old who had recovered from COVID-19. This chain's CDR3 is CASRGRSTDTQYF. CDR3 DNA sequence: TGTGCCAGTAGGGGGAGGAGCACAGATACGCAGTATTTT.